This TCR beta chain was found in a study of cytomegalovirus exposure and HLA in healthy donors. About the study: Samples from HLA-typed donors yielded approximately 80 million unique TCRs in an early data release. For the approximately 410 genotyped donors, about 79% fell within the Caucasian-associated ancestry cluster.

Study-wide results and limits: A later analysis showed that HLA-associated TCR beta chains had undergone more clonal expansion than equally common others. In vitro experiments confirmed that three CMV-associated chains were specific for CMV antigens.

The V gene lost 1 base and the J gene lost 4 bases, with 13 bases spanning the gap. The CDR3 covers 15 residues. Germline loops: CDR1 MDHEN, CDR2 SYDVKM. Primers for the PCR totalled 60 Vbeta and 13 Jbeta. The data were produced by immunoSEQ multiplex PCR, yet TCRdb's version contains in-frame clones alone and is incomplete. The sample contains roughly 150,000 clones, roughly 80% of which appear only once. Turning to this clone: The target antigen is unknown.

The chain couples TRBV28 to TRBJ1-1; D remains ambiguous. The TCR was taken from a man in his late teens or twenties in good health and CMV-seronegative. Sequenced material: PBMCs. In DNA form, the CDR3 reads TGTGCCAGCAGTTTATCACCCGGGTTTGGCACTGAAGCTTTCTTT. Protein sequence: CASSLSPGFGTEAFF.